Each of the 18 T cell receptor beta chains below was sequenced from the same sample in a study of CD8+CD57+ T cells in acquired aplastic anemia. Patients included in sequencing had previously demonstrated CD8+CD57+ cell expansion by flow cytometry. Researchers used genomic DNA as the template to profile TCR beta VDJ and CDR3. One entry per CDR3 protein, called by TCRdb with MiXCR from the reads. Of fewer than 200,000 distinct CDR3 sequences in the sample, more than 45% were seen once. Material: sorted CD4+, CD8+, or CD8+CD57+ T cells (not recorded which) from PBMCs. The receptor source for this set is a human donor with aplastic anemia.

This clonotype was observed at least ten times. The V and J genes are TRBV6-1 and TRBJ1-2; perhaps TRBD1 as D (5 bases). Trimming took off 7 bases at V and 4 bases at J, with 13 bases between the two ends. CDR1 is MNHNS and CDR2 is SASEGT in the germline V gene. The CDR3 contains 13 residues. CDR3 nucleotide sequence: TGTGCCAGCAAAGTGAGCAGGGCCTATGGCTACACCTTC. Protein product: CASKVSRAYGYTF.

The genes are TRBV6-1 and TRBJ2-5; D perhaps matches TRBD2 (6 bases). The CDR3 runs 15 residues. Germline-derived CDR1 and CDR2 are MNHNS and SASEGT. The V end was cut by 8 bases, the J end by 1 base, with 17 bases between. The CDR3 DNA reads as TGTGCCAGCCCCGGGTATCGGGACTTCCAAGAGACCCAGTACTTC. Translating gives CASPGYRDFQETQYF.

This clonotype was recorded many times. The chain couples TRBV2 to TRBJ2-3; 9 nucleotides match TRBD1. The CDR3 runs 14 residues. CDR1 and CDR2 from the germline V gene are SNHLY and FYNNEI. V shed 8 bases and J 1 base; nucleotides not matched to a gene: 4. The CDR3 loop reads CASGRTGGTDTQYF. The CDR3 coding sequence is TGTGCCAGCGGTCGGACAGGGGGCACAGATACGCAGTATTTT.

The J gene is TRBJ1-2, the V gene TRBV7-7, with TRBD1 matching 9 bases. The V and J ends lost 4 bases and 7 bases, in that order; junction bases with no gene match: 10. The CDR3 is 15 amino acids. CDR1 is SSHAT, CDR2 FNYEAQ, per germline (reference sequence). CDR3 amino acids: CASSSTGGQGSGYTF. The CDR3 DNA reads as TGTGCCAGCAGCTCGACAGGGGGGCAGGGAAGTGGCTACACCTTC. Drawing the rest from reference TRBV7-7 and TRBJ1-2, the complete variable domain is GAGVSQSPRYKVTKRGQDVTLRCDPISSHATLYWYQQALGQGPEFLTYFNYEAQPDKSGLPSDRFSAERPEGSISTLTIQRTEQRDSAMYRCASSSTGGQGSGYTFGSGTRLTVV.

This clonotype was found many times. This chain joins TRBV6-6 and TRBJ1-2; 8 nucleotides align to TRBD1. Germline CDR1 reads MNHNY; CDR2 reads SVGAGI (reference sequence). The CDR3 has 14 residues. V was pared by 6 bases and J by 4 bases, with 7 bases of the junction left unmatched. The CDR3 here is CASSLQGALYGYTF. Written as DNA, the CDR3 is TGTGCCAGCAGCCTCCAGGGGGCACTCTATGGCTACACCTTC.

There are many counts of this clonotype. The genes are TRBV7-9 and TRBJ1-1; tentative D call: TRBD1 (5 bases). V was trimmed by 4 bases and J by 1 base, leaving 16 bases between them. Looked up from germline, CDR1 is SEHNR and CDR2 is FQNEAQ (reference sequence). The CDR3 has 16 amino acids. The CDR3 is CASSSQFRGANTEAFF. CDR3 sequence (DNA): TGTGCCAGCAGCTCCCAATTTAGGGGCGCGAACACTGAAGCTTTCTTT.

The V call is TRBV28, the J call TRBJ1-1; 8 nucleotides agree with TRBD1. Unmatched junction bases numbered 11, after V lost 1 base and J lost 1 base. Germline assignment: CDR1 MDHEN and CDR2 SYDVKM. The CDR3 sequence is 18 residues long. CDR3 DNA sequence: TGTGCCAGCAGTTTATACTGGCAGGGGGCGCGGAGGAACACTGAAGCTTTCTTT. Translating it yields CASSLYWQGARRNTEAFF.

The sample holds many counts of this clonotype. The chain carries TRBV5-1 and TRBJ2-7; D not resolved. The germline CDR1 and CDR2 sequences are SGHRS and YFSETQ. Trimming pared 0 bases from V and 0 bases from J, leaving 7 bases between. The CDR3 spans 14 residues. The CDR3 nucleotides read TGCGCCAGCAGCTTGGATCCCCCCTCCTACGAGCAGTACTTC. Residues: CASSLDPPSYEQYF.

In regard to this clonotype: This may stem from a read error, because a much larger clone lies one nucleotide away. The chain uses TRBV6-1 and TRBJ1-6; no clear D gene. This CDR3 is built from 18 residues. V lost 7 bases and J lost 3, with 22 bases in between. From germline, CDR1 is MNHNS and CDR2 SASEGT. CDR3 sequence reads: CASMYTPGQWGYNSPLHF. The CDR3, as DNA: TGTGCCAGCATGTATACCCCGGGCCAATGGGGCTATAATTCACCCCTCCACTTT.

Only one count was recorded for this clonotype. The chain recombines TRBV3-1 with TRBJ2-7, with D possibly TRBD2 on 6 matching bases. CDR3 length equals 19 residues. Germline V gene sequence: CDR1 LGHDT, CDR2 YNNKEL (reference sequence). Trimming took off 4 bases at V and 2 bases at J, with 27 bases between the two ends. For the CDR3, the DNA is TGTGCCAGCAGCCCCGGGGAGGAGGATATCATACACCGAGCCTACGAGCAGTACTTC. Encoded protein: CASSPGEEDIIHRAYEQYF.

The rearrangement links TRBV15 to TRBJ1-4, with 9 bases identical to TRBD1. Germline CDR1 reads LNHNV; CDR2 reads YYDKDF (reference sequence). CDR3 length equals 16 residues. The J segment lost 5 bases and the V segment lost 5 bases, leaving 9 bases of the junction unmatched. CDR3 loop: CATSGHPGQGNEKLFF. CDR3 coding DNA: TGTGCCACCAGCGGGCATCCGGGACAGGGCAATGAAAAACTGTTTTTT.

CDR3 sequence (DNA): TGTGCCAGCAGCCAACCAAAATCGCTAGCGGGAGAGGCCAACGTCCTGACTTTC. Its translation: CASSQPKSLAGEANVLTF. V usage is TRBV7-6 and J usage is TRBJ2-6; 10 nucleotides align to TRBD2. Germline values: CDR1 SGHVS, CDR2 FNYEAQ. The ends lost 5 bases at V and 6 bases at J; junction bases unmatched: 13. This CDR3 is 18 amino acids long.

Remarks on this clonotype: This clone may be a read error of a much larger clone one base away. This chain links TRBV4-2 with TRBJ2-1, with D perhaps TRBD1 or TRBD2 (5 bases each). CDR1 and CDR2 (germline): LGHNA, YNFKEQ. The CDR3 extends over 16 amino acids. CDR3 in amino acids: CASSQDPGTSGNEQLF. The CDR3 DNA follows: TGTGCCAGCAGCCAAGACCCCGGGACCAGCGGAAATGAGCAGCTCTTC.

In this sample, this clonotype turned up a few times. The J gene is TRBJ1-5, the V gene TRBV6-1, with D uncertain. Germline V lookup: CDR1 MNHNS, CDR2 SASEGT. The CDR3 has 17 amino acids. The germline V and J ends were trimmed by 6 bases and 0 bases, with 18 bases remaining between them. The CDR3 coding sequence is TGTGCCAGCAGCTGGTGGCGGTCCCGATATAGCAATCAGCCCCAGCATTTT. Encoded protein: CASSWWRSRYSNQPQHF.

The chain employs TRBV10-1 and TRBJ1-1; 7 nucleotides agree with TRBD1. The CDR3 spans 13 residues. The junction had 3 bases not matched to a gene; V was cut back by 8 bases and J by 0 bases. The V gene's germline CDR1 is WNHNN and CDR2 SYGVQD (reference sequence). The CDR3 reads CASQGDLNTEAFF. DNA of the CDR3: TGCGCCAGCCAGGGGGACCTGAACACTGAAGCTTTCTTT.

By share, this clonotype ranks as medium-sized. The chain is built from TRBV7-2 and TRBJ2-7; 7 bases match TRBD1. With 1 base clipped from V and 2 bases from J, the junction kept 2 bases outside the gene matches. Germline loops: CDR1 SGHTA, CDR2 FQGNSA. The CDR3 contains 14 residues. The CDR3 region has the DNA TGTGCCAGCAGCTTAGTACAGGGGCCCTACGAGCAGTACTTC. Protein sequence: CASSLVQGPYEQYF.

Ten or more counts support this clonotype. This rearrangement joins TRBV20-1 to TRBJ1-2; no firm D call. The germline V gene has CDR1 DFQATT and CDR2 SNEGSKA (reference sequence). V was pared by 4 bases and J by 0 bases, with 9 bases between. The CDR3 has 13 amino acids. The CDR3 region has the DNA TGCAGTGCTACCTTAGGGACTAACTATGGCTACACCTTC. This encodes CSATLGTNYGYTF.

V and J are TRBV24-1 and TRBJ1-3, with D tentatively TRBD1 (5 bases). CDR1 is KGHDR and CDR2 is SFDVKD in the germline V gene. V lost 4 bases and J lost 4, with 13 bases in between. This CDR3 contains 15 residues. CDR3 amino acids: CATSDRHGTGNTIYF. In DNA, the CDR3 is TGTGCCACCAGTGACCGTCACGGGACCGGAAACACCATATATTTT.